What follows are 32 T cell receptor beta chains derived from one specimen sequenced in a study of vaccination and CD4 T cells after COVID-19. Which antigens these TCRs recognize remains unknown. Treatment meaning: 10-day PBMC culture with coronavirus spike peptide pools or control peptides (ViraFEST assay). Cultured CD4+ T-cell DNA underwent Oncomine TCR Beta short-read sequencing. TCRdb analysed the PCR reads with MiXCR anew, one entry per CDR3 protein. The sample shows fewer than 15,000 distinct CDR3 sequences, roughly three quarters of them seen only once. Sequenced: CD4+ T cells from blood, cultured in vitro. Receptors originate from a human donor who had recovered from COVID-19.

This chain links TRBV3-1 with TRBJ2-7; D gene uncertain. Per germline, CDR1 LGHDT and CDR2 YNNKEL (reference sequence). V shed 4 bases and J shed 6 bases, with 16 bases lying between them. The CDR3 contains 14 residues. This chain's CDR3 is CASSRLLGKGEQYF. CDR3 nucleotides: TGTGCCAGCAGCCGCCTCCTTGGGAAGGGCGAGCAGTACTTC.

The chain carries TRBV20-1 and TRBJ1-1, with D perhaps TRBD1 (5 bases). The CDR3 loop spans 16 amino acids. The V gene's germline CDR1 is DFQATT and CDR2 SNEGSKA (reference sequence). V was clipped by 0 bases and J by 4 bases, with 18 bases between them. The CDR3 loop is CSARDRRGAGSTEAFF. The CDR3 nucleotides read TGCAGTGCTAGAGATCGGCGCGGGGCAGGGAGCACTGAAGCTTTCTTT.

CDR3 nucleotides: TGTGCCAGCAGCTTAGAACGCGGGGGAACCTACGAGCAGTACTTC. It translates to CASSLERGGTYEQYF. The chain carries TRBV7-8 and TRBJ2-7; TRBD2 aligns across 7 bases. Losses at the gene ends were 1 base for V and 2 bases for J; bases not matched to a gene: 5. This CDR3 comprises 15 residues. The germline CDR1 and CDR2 sequences are SGHVS and FQNEAQ.

The chain recombines TRBV5-4 with TRBJ1-2; a possible D gene is TRBD1 (5 bases). CDR1 is SGHNT, CDR2 YYREEE, per germline (reference sequence). The CDR3 totals 15 residues. V lost 5 bases and J lost 8, with 22 bases in between. The CDR3 sequence: CASSRGLDGRGGYTF. DNA for the CDR3: TGTGCCAGCAGTCGGGGCCTTGATGGACGGGGGGGCTACACCTTC.

The chain carries TRBV25-1 and TRBJ2-7; TRBD2 matches 13 bases. The germline V gene has CDR1 MGHDK and CDR2 SYGVNS. With 6 bases clipped from V and 2 bases from J, the junction kept 4 bases outside the gene matches. This CDR3 has 15 amino acids. This CDR3 is CASRRGTSGAYEQYF. The DNA of the CDR3 is TGTGCCAGCAGGCGGGGGACTAGCGGGGCCTACGAGCAGTACTTC.

CDR3 sequence (DNA): TGTGCCAGCTCACCAGAGTGGGATGACTACAATGAGCAGTTCTTC. Its translation: CASSPEWDDYNEQFF. The chain has TRBV18 and TRBJ2-1, with no clear D. There are 15 residues in the CDR3. Germline V gene lookup returns CDR1 KGHSH and CDR2 LQKENI. V was shortened by 2 bases and J by 3 bases, with 11 bases between the two germline ends.

V is TRBV15 and J is TRBJ1-3; D is unclear. The CDR3 consists of 14 residues. V dropped 5 bases and J dropped 4 bases, with 12 bases sitting between them. Germline V gene sequence: CDR1 LNHNV, CDR2 YYDKDF (reference sequence). The CDR3 DNA is TGTGCCACCAGCTTGGACCTTTCAGGAAACACCATATATTTT. Translation gives CATSLDLSGNTIYF.

V gene TRBV19 combines with J gene TRBJ2-2; a possible D gene is TRBD2 (6 bases). The CDR3 is made up of 16 amino acids. CDR1 is LNHDA, CDR2 SQIVND, per germline (reference sequence). Trimming took 0 bases from V and 1 from J, leaving 9 bases between them. In nucleotides, the CDR3 is TGTGCCAGTAGTATAGATTGGGGGGAGAACACCGGGGAGCTGTTTTTT. It translates to CASSIDWGENTGELFF. The full variable domain, completed using reference TRBV19 and TRBJ2-2, is DGGITQSPKYLFRKEGQNVTLSCEQNLNHDAMYWYRQDPGQGLRLIYYSQIVNDFQKGDIAEGYSVSREKKESFPLTVTSAQKNPTAFYLCASSIDWGENTGELFFGEGSRLTVL.

The V call is TRBV28, the J call TRBJ2-5; 9 positions agree with TRBD1. The germline V gene encodes CDR1 MDHEN and CDR2 SYDVKM. V dropped 2 bases and J dropped 6; count of bases not matched to a gene: 13. The CDR3 consists of 17 residues. The CDR3 spells CASSLARAGQGGQTQYF. DNA for the CDR3: TGTGCCAGCAGTTTAGCCCGCGCGGGACAGGGAGGTCAGACCCAGTACTTC.

The J gene is TRBJ2-7, the V gene TRBV6-1, with 9 positions matching TRBD2. V lost 5 bases to trimming and J lost 0 bases; unmatched junction nucleotides: 5. Germline V gives CDR1 MNHNS, CDR2 SASEGT. The CDR3 totals 15 residues. DNA of the CDR3: TGTGCCAGCAGTCGCGGGACTAGCTCCTCCTACGAGCAGTACTTC. Residues: CASSRGTSSSYEQYF.

The chain joins TRBV7-2 to TRBJ2-3; D unresolved. Germline V gene sequence: CDR1 SGHTA, CDR2 FQGNSA. Trimming took off 4 bases at V and 2 bases at J, with 4 bases between the two ends. The CDR3 runs to 12 residues. CDR3 nucleotide sequence: TGTGCCAGCAGCTCCTACACAGATACGCAGTATTTT. This codes for CASSSYTDTQYF.

This clonotype was detected only a few times. V and J are TRBV6-1 and TRBJ1-5; no firm D call. V was trimmed by 6 bases and J by 7 bases, leaving 13 bases between them. CDR1 MNHNS and CDR2 SASEGT come from the germline V gene. The CDR3 sequence is 13 residues long. The CDR3 spells CASRPVERQPQHF. The CDR3 nucleotides read TGTGCCAGCAGACCCGTAGAAAGGCAGCCCCAGCATTTT.

V usage is TRBV2 and J usage is TRBJ2-5, with D maybe TRBD1 (6 bases). Trimming took 4 bases from V and 5 from J, leaving 11 bases between them. This CDR3 region has 13 residues. Germline CDR1 and CDR2: SNHLY and FYNNEI. The CDR3 is CASSAQGLETQYF. The CDR3 DNA reads as TGTGCCAGCAGTGCCCAGGGGCTTGAGACCCAGTACTTC.

The chain recombines TRBV4-2 with TRBJ1-6, with TRBD1 as a possible D gene (6 bases). The germline gives CDR1 LGHNA, CDR2 YNFKEQ. The CDR3 is 15 amino acids. The ends were cut back, 2 bases at V and 14 bases at J, with 19 bases in the middle. The CDR3, as DNA: TGTGCCAGCAGCCAAAGTCAGGGGACCTCGGCCACCCTCCACTTT. Its translation: CASSQSQGTSATLHF.

The genes are TRBV10-1 and TRBJ2-7, with 7 bases lining up with TRBD2. Germline values: CDR1 WNHNN, CDR2 SYGVQD (reference sequence). Trimming took 0 bases from V and 9 from J; bases not matched to a gene: 5. The CDR3 is 13 residues long. The CDR3 sequence: CASSESGGVGQYF. CDR3 coding DNA: TGCGCCAGCAGTGAGTCTGGGGGGGTAGGGCAGTACTTC.

V gene TRBV20-1 combines with J gene TRBJ1-2; a possible D gene is TRBD1 (6 bases). The V end lost 0 bases, the J end lost 8 bases, and 13 bases lay between the germline ends. The CDR3 length is 13 residues. Germline CDR1 and CDR2: DFQATT and SNEGSKA (reference sequence). CDR3 bases: TGCAGTGCTAGAGATCTGGGGGCGCAAGGCTACACCTTC. Translating gives CSARDLGAQGYTF.

The CDR3 here is CASSYRLAGATGELFF. CDR3 nucleotide sequence: TGTGCCAGCAGCTACAGACTAGCGGGGGCGACCGGGGAGCTGTTTTTT. The chain is built from TRBV11-1 and TRBJ2-2, with 12 positions matching TRBD2. V lost 4 bases and J lost 5; bases outside the gene matches: 5. The CDR3 totals 16 residues. The V gene's germline CDR1 is SGHAT and CDR2 FQDESV (reference sequence).

The rearrangement links TRBV6-1 to TRBJ2-3; D might be TRBD1 (6 bases). Germline values: CDR1 MNHNS, CDR2 SASEGT. V lost 10 bases and J 6 bases, leaving 23 bases between the germline ends. This CDR3 spans 15 amino acids. CDR3 DNA: TGTGCCATCAGAAGACAGGAGACATTTTTGGATACGCAGTATTTT. Translating gives CAIRRQETFLDTQYF.

This clonotype has more than one count but fewer than ten. The rearrangement links TRBV7-9 to TRBJ2-3; weak D call: TRBD2 (5 bases). Per the germline V gene, CDR1 is SEHNR and CDR2 is FQNEAQ (reference sequence). The length of the CDR3 is 15 residues. The ends were cut back, 5 bases at V and 3 bases at J, with 15 bases in the middle. The CDR3 is CASSPPSIATDTQYF. The CDR3 DNA follows: TGTGCCAGCAGCCCCCCGTCAATAGCGACAGATACGCAGTATTTT.

CDR3 sequence reads: CASSLSPGQGRITGNTIYF. The CDR3 bases are TGTGCCAGCAGTTTATCCCCCGGACAGGGAAGGATAACTGGAAACACCATATATTTT. The chain uses TRBV28 and TRBJ1-3, with 8 bases matching TRBD1. CDR1 is MDHEN, CDR2 SYDVKM, per germline. Trimming took 1 base from V and 2 from J; bases not matched to a gene: 13. The CDR3 has 19 residues.

The CDR3 spells CSARVRTGANYGYTF. In nucleotides, the CDR3 is TGCAGTGCTAGAGTCCGGACAGGGGCTAACTATGGCTACACCTTC. The rearrangement links TRBV20-1 to TRBJ1-2, with 9 positions matching TRBD1. The V segment lost 1 base and the J segment 0 bases; nucleotides outside the gene matches: 3. Germline V gene data show CDR1 as DFQATT and CDR2 as SNEGSKA (reference sequence). The CDR3 is 15 amino acids.

There are a few counts of this clonotype. The chain joins TRBV7-2 to TRBJ2-4, with 7 bases lining up with TRBD2. In germline, CDR1 is SGHTA, CDR2 FQGNSA. The CDR3 spans 15 residues. V shed 4 bases, J shed 8 bases, and the junction held 11 bases outside the gene matches. This CDR3 is CASSSSGGGVDIQYF. CDR3 bases: TGTGCCAGCAGCTCCTCGGGGGGAGGAGTGGACATTCAGTACTTC.

The J gene is TRBJ2-2, the V gene TRBV20-1, with D possibly being TRBD2 (6 bases). CDR1 and CDR2 (germline): DFQATT, SNEGSKA (reference sequence). This CDR3 has 13 residues. Between the trimmed V and J ends, which lost 4 bases and 4 bases, there was a span of 10 bases. CDR3 region: CSAIPGGTGELFF. CDR3 bases: TGCAGTGCTATTCCCGGGGGCACCGGGGAGCTGTTTTTT.

This rearrangement joins TRBV6-1 to TRBJ2-1; D perhaps matches TRBD2 (6 bases). The CDR3 is 13 amino acids. Trimming removed 8 bases from V and 4 bases from J, with 12 bases in between. Germline values: CDR1 MNHNS, CDR2 SASEGT. CDR3: CASAPGLYNEQFF. The CDR3, as DNA: TGTGCCAGCGCCCCGGGACTTTACAATGAGCAGTTCTTC.

The chain has TRBV10-1 and TRBJ2-3, with TRBD2 matching over 9 bases. The CDR3 spans 14 residues. V was pared by 4 bases and J by 4 bases, with 3 bases of the junction left unmatched. Germline lookup yields CDR1 WNHNN and CDR2 SYGVQD (reference sequence). In nucleotides, the CDR3 is TGCGCCAGCAGTGGGGGACTAGCACCAGATACGCAGTATTTT. Residues: CASSGGLAPDTQYF.

This clonotype was found once. V gene TRBV20-1 combines with J gene TRBJ1-2, with D perhaps TRBD1 (6 bases). Germline assignment: CDR1 DFQATT and CDR2 SNEGSKA (reference sequence). This CDR3 is 13 amino acids long. V shed 6 bases and J shed 1 base, with 12 bases lying between them. The CDR3 sequence: CSARQANNYGYTF. The DNA of the CDR3 is TGCAGTGCAAGACAGGCGAATAACTATGGCTACACCTTC.

The rearrangement joins TRBV24-1 to TRBJ1-5; D possibly corresponds to TRBD1 (6 bases). The CDR3 is 14 residues long. Trimming pared 2 bases from V and 5 bases from J, leaving 9 bases between. Germline V lookup: CDR1 KGHDR, CDR2 SFDVKD. The CDR3 coding sequence is TGTGCCACCAGTGATTACAGGGCGGATCAGCCCCAGCATTTT. Protein: CATSDYRADQPQHF.

The chain has TRBV14 and TRBJ2-2; the D gene is possibly TRBD2 (6 bases). Germline loops: CDR1 SGHDN, CDR2 FVKESK. This CDR3 region has 15 residues. V lost 4 bases and J lost 7, with 16 bases in between. The CDR3 protein is CASSLLGRDIGELFF. The DNA of the CDR3 is TGTGCCAGCAGCCTCCTTGGGCGGGATATCGGGGAGCTGTTTTTT.

The chain couples TRBV27 to TRBJ2-7; the match to TRBD2 covers 10 bases. The CDR3 has 15 residues. V was clipped by 6 bases and J by 0 bases; unmatched bases: 5. Germline CDR1 is MNHEY and CDR2 is SMNVEV (reference sequence). This chain's CDR3 is CASRPSSGSSYEQYF. Here the CDR3 DNA reads TGTGCCAGCAGACCCTCTAGCGGGAGCTCCTACGAGCAGTACTTC.

J is TRBJ1-2 and V is TRBV7-2; D uncertain. Deletions cut 1 base from V and 2 bases from J, with 11 bases between. Germline V CDR1 and CDR2: SGHTA, FQGNSA. The CDR3 contains 15 residues. The CDR3 DNA sequence: TGTGCCAGCAGCTTAGGAGACCCCCCAAACTATGGCTACACCTTC. Protein: CASSLGDPPNYGYTF.

The chain joins TRBV19 to TRBJ2-2; 8 nucleotides match TRBD1. Germline values: CDR1 LNHDA, CDR2 SQIVND (reference sequence). V was pared by 6 bases and J by 0 bases, with 3 bases of the junction left unmatched. This CDR3 comprises 15 residues. CDR3 loop: CASRTGASNTGELFF. The CDR3 DNA sequence: TGTGCCAGTAGGACAGGGGCCTCGAACACCGGGGAGCTGTTTTTT.

Only a few counts were recorded for this clonotype. This chain joins TRBV20-1 and TRBJ1-5; the D gene is possibly TRBD1 (6 bases). CDR1 is DFQATT, CDR2 SNEGSKA, per germline (reference sequence). V shed 3 bases and J shed 2 bases, with 14 bases lying between them. The CDR3 sequence is 15 residues long. DNA for the CDR3: TGCAGTGCTAGGCTCCAGGGGACCGGCAATCAGCCCCAGCATTTT. Encoded protein: CSARLQGTGNQPQHF.